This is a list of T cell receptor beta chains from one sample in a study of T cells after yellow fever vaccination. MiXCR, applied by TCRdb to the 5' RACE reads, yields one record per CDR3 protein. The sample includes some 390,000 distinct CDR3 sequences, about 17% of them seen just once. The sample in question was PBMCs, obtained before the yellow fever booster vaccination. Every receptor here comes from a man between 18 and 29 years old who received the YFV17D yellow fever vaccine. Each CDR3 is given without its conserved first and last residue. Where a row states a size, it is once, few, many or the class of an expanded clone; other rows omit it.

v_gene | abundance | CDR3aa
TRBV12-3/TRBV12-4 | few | ASSLVGTNYGYT
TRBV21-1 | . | ASSKKGSGGQSQY
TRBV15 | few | ATSRDLASGGAEYNEQF
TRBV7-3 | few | ASSLKAGETTEAF
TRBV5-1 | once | ASSSEQGAPEAF
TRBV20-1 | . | SAQQGNQPQH
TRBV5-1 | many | ASSLGLGEETQY
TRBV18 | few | ASSPPRYEQF
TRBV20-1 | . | SARSGPSLNQPQH
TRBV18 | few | ASSPPGANEQF
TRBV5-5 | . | ASSFTRQLNTEAF
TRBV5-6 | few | ASRRNRGQGDTQY
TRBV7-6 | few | ASSLGVMYEAF